One sample yielded the 18 T cell receptor beta chains listed below, sequenced in a study of T cells in Graves' hyperthyroidism and ophthalmopathy. From RNA transcripts, TCR beta CDR3 regions were amplified. Primed by the HTBI set, a first-round RT-PCR was run on the TCR CDR3. One entry per CDR3 protein results from TCRdb running MiXCR on the multiplex PCR reads. Counted here are about 99,000 distinct CDR3 sequences, about half occurring once; the ten biggest clones make up 26%. Sample: blood. The receptor set was obtained from a man aged 35-49 years with Graves' hyperthyroidism.

In this sample, this clonotype turned up many times. The gene calls are TRBV7-9 and TRBJ1-1; 7 bases align to TRBD1. The CDR3 runs to 13 residues. Trimming removed 3 bases from V and 7 bases from J; junction bases left unmatched: 5. Germline-derived CDR1 and CDR2 are SEHNR and FQNEAQ (reference sequence). CDR3 in amino acids: CASSFEGASEAFF. CDR3 DNA sequence: TGTGCCAGCAGCTTTGAGGGGGCGAGTGAAGCTTTCTTT. The variable domain in full, completed from reference TRBV7-9 and TRBJ1-1, reads DTGVSQNPRHKITKRGQNVTFRCDPISEHNRLYWYRQTLGQGPEFLTYFQNEAQLEKSRLLSDRFSAERPKGSFSTLEIQRTEQGDSAMYLCASSFEGASEAFFGQGTRLTVV.

On this clonotype itself: One base away lies a much larger clone, so this may be a sequencing read error. This rearrangement joins TRBV7-2 to TRBJ2-1; D unresolved. V dropped 5 bases and J dropped 12 bases, with 14 bases sitting between them. The CDR3 totals 12 residues. CDR1 and CDR2 from the germline V gene are SGHTA and FQGNSA. The CDR3 coding sequence is TGTGCCAGCAGCCAAGGCCCAGGTGGGCAGTTCTTC. It is translated as CASSQGPGGQFF.

In this sample, this clonotype turned up many times. The chain recombines TRBV2 with TRBJ1-3; the match to TRBD1 covers 8 bases. The CDR3 is made up of 15 amino acids. CDR1 is SNHLY, CDR2 FYNNEI, per germline. J lost 4 bases, V lost 10 bases, and 12 bases had no gene match. The CDR3 bases are TGTGCCATCAGGGACAGGCGGTTGGACGGAAACACCATATATTTT. It encodes CAIRDRRLDGNTIYF.

On this clonotype: A much bigger clone sits one base away, suggesting this may be a read error. J is TRBJ1-1 and V is TRBV20-1; TRBD1 matches at 7 bases. Germline assignment: CDR1 DFQATT and CDR2 SNEGSKA (reference sequence). This CDR3 is 12 amino acids long. CDR3 nucleotides: TGCAGTGCTAACCGAGGGGGCACTGAAGCTCTCTTT. Translated: CSANRGGTEALF.

This clonotype has at least ten counts. This chain connects TRBV28 to TRBJ2-7; D unresolved. The length of the CDR3 is 14 residues. V shed 7 bases and J shed 1 base, with 14 bases lying between them. Germline CDR1 MDHEN, CDR2 SYDVKM. CDR3: CASKGGEPSYEQYF. CDR3 nucleotide sequence: TGTGCCAGCAAGGGCGGCGAACCTTCCTACGAGCAGTACTTC.

This clonotype was found many times. This sequence joins TRBV7-2 and TRBJ1-5; the D is unclear. This CDR3 has 13 amino acids. CDR1 and CDR2 from the germline V gene are SGHTA and FQGNSA. V shed 1 base and J shed 7 bases, with 8 bases lying between them. CDR3 region: CASSLDGGQPQHF. In nucleotides, the CDR3 is TGTGCCAGCAGCTTAGACGGCGGGCAGCCCCAGCATTTT.

Worth noting for this clonotype: Because the CDR3 is missing its conserved closing phenylalanine or tryptophan, this is likely a read error. The CDR3 loop reads CAASKEATNEKLFL. Here the CDR3 DNA reads TGTGCCGCCAGTAAGGAAGCAACTAATGAAAAACTGTTTTTA. The chain recombines TRBV15 with TRBJ1-4; D is ambiguous. Germline V gene lookup returns CDR1 LNHNV and CDR2 YYDKDF (reference sequence). The CDR3 runs to 14 residues.

In the case of this clonotype: Germline is not matched at one junction end, which may reflect a read error. The V call is TRBV19, the J call TRBJ2-1, with 10 bases matching TRBD2. There are 13 residues in the CDR3. The germline V gene has CDR1 LNHDA and CDR2 SQIVND (reference sequence). The CDR3 DNA sequence: TGTGCCAGTATGCTAGCGGGAGTATATGAACAGTCCTTC. Its translation is CASMLAGVYEQSF.

At least ten counts were recorded for this clonotype. CDR3 in amino acids: CSAPDGNSYEQYF. CDR3 in DNA: TGCAGTGCCCCTGACGGGAACTCCTACGAGCAGTACTTC. V and J are TRBV20-1 and TRBJ2-7; D perhaps matches TRBD2 (5 bases). Germline CDR1 DFQATT, CDR2 SNEGSKA (reference sequence). The V and J ends lost 6 bases and 0 bases respectively, with 12 bases between them. The length of the CDR3 is 13 residues.

This clonotype was counted ten times or more. The rearrangement links TRBV5-1 to TRBJ1-1, with 8 nucleotides matching TRBD1. From germline, CDR1 is SGHRS and CDR2 YFSETQ. Germline trimming cut 7 bases from V and 3 bases from J; bases unmatched to any gene: 5. The CDR3 is 13 residues long. In DNA form, the CDR3 reads TGCGCCAGCGCCCAGGGGGCGGACACTGAAGCTTTCTTT. Translation: CASAQGADTEAFF.

The sample holds many counts of this clonotype. The V and J genes are TRBV15 and TRBJ2-3; no reliable D call. There are 13 residues in the CDR3. CDR1 and CDR2 from the germline V gene are LNHNV and YYDKDF (reference sequence). V dropped 6 bases and J dropped 0 bases, with 7 bases sitting between them. The CDR3 spells CATRVTSTDTQYF. CDR3 DNA sequence: TGTGCCACCAGGGTAACAAGCACAGATACGCAGTATTTT.

This clonotype was detected many times. The rearrangement links TRBV4-1 to TRBJ1-1; no firm D call. The germline gives CDR1 MGHRA, CDR2 YSYEKL. With 3 bases removed from V and 0 bases from J, the gap between germline ends came to 5 bases. The CDR3 sequence is 13 residues long. CDR3 coding DNA: TGCGCCAGCAGCCACCCCCTGAACACTGAAGCTTTCTTT. It encodes CASSHPLNTEAFF.

A few counts support this clonotype. Compared with germline, one end of the junction differs, possibly owing to a read error. The chain uses TRBV4-1 and TRBJ2-3; D might be TRBD1 or TRBD2, each matching 5 bases. The CDR3 contains 14 residues. CDR1 and CDR2 from the germline V gene are MGHRA and YSYEKL. The CDR3 coding sequence is TGTGCCAGCGGTGGGGCGAGGTTCACAGATACGCAGTATTTT. Protein product: CASGGARFTDTQYF.

For this clonotype: It is unclear where the CDR3 begins or ends on the DNA, so no DNA is shown, and the CDR3 is as TCRdb lists it. The rearrangement joins TRBV19 to TRBJ2-1. Inclusive of both ends, the CDR3 amounts to 14 amino acids. CDR1 is LNHDA, CDR2 SQIVND, per germline (reference sequence). The CDR3 loop reads CASSVGWGINERFF.

This clonotype was seen only once. This sequence may be a read error, since a much larger clone differs from it by one base. V gene TRBV5-1 combines with J gene TRBJ1-1; TRBD1 matches at 8 bases. The CDR3 covers 15 residues. CDR1 is SGHRS and CDR2 is YFSETQ in the germline V gene. CDR3 DNA sequence: TGCGCCAGCAGCTTGGGGCAGGGGGCGAACACTGAAGCTGTCTTT. This gives the protein CASSLGQGANTEAVF.

This chain connects TRBV15 to TRBJ2-5; D ambiguous. CDR3 length: 13 residues. CDR1 LNHNV and CDR2 YYDKDF come from the germline V gene (reference sequence). V dropped 4 bases and J dropped 4 bases, with 10 bases sitting between them. CDR3 sequence (DNA): TGTGCCACCAGCACGAAGAACGGAGAGACCCAGTACTTC. This sequence encodes CATSTKNGETQYF.

In its sample, this clonotype was seen many times. This rearrangement joins TRBV10-1 to TRBJ2-7, with TRBD2 as a possible D gene (6 bases). Germline V CDR1 and CDR2: WNHNN, SYGVQD (reference sequence). The CDR3 length is 13 residues. V dropped 9 bases and J dropped 2 bases, with 14 bases sitting between them. As DNA, the CDR3 is TGCGCCAGTGGCGGCGGGAAAACCTACGAGCAGTACTTC. Protein: CASGGGKTYEQYF.

CDR3 coding DNA: TGTGCCAGCAGTTTCCCTAGTGAACGGAAACGTTACGAGCAGTACTTC. This sequence encodes CASSFPSERKRYEQYF. The chain couples TRBV9 to TRBJ2-7; D uncertain. This CDR3 has 16 amino acids. Trimming took off 5 bases at V and 4 bases at J, with 22 bases between the two ends. Germline V gene sequence: CDR1 SGDLS, CDR2 YYNGEE.